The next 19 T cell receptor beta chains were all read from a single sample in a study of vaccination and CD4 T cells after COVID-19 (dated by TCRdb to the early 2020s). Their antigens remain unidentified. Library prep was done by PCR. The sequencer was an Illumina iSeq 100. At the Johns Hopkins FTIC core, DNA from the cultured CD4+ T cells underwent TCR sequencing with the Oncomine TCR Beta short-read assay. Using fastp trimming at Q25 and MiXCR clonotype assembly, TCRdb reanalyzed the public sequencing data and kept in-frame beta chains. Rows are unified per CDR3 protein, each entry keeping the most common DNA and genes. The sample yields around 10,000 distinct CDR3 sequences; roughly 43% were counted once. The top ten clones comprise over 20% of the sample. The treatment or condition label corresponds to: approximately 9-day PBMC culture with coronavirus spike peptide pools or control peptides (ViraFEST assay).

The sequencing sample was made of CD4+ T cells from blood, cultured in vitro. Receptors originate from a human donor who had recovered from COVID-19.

CDR3: CASSLDGGAFFSGANVLTF. In DNA, the CDR3 is TGTGCCAGCAGCTTAGATGGGGGGGCTTTCTTCTCTGGGGCCAACGTCCTGACTTTC. The rearrangement uses TRBV11-3 and TRBJ2-6, with TRBD2 as a possible D gene (7 bases). V was pared by 0 bases and J by 0 bases, with 15 bases between. The CDR3 has 19 residues. Germline V gives CDR1 SGHNT, CDR2 YENEEA.

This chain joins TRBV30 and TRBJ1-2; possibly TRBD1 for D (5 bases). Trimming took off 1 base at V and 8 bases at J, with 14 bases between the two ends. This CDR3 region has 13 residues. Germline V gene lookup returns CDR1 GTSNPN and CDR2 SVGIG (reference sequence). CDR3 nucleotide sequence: TGTGCCTGGAGTGGGTCCAGGGTGGCAGGCTACACCTTC. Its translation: CAWSGSRVAGYTF.

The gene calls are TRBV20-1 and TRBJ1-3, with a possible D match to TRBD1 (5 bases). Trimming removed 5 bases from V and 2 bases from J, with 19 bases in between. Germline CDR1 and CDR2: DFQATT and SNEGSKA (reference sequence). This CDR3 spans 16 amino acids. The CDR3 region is CSAAGQGSKTGNTIYF. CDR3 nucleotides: TGCAGTGCTGCGGGGCAGGGCTCGAAAACTGGAAACACCATATATTTT.

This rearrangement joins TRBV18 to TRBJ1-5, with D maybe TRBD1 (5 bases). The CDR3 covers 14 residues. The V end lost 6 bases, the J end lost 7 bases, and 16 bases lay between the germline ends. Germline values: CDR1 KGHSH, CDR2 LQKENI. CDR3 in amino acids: CASSNRGVRQPQHF. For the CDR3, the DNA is TGTGCCAGCTCGAACCGGGGGGTTCGCCAGCCCCAGCATTTT. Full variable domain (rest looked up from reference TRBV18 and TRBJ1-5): NAGVMQNPRHLVRRRGQEARLRCSPMKGHSHVYWYRQLPEEGLKFMVYLQKENIIDESGMPKERFSAEFPKEGPSILRIQQVVRGDSAAYFCASSNRGVRQPQHFGDGTRLSIL.

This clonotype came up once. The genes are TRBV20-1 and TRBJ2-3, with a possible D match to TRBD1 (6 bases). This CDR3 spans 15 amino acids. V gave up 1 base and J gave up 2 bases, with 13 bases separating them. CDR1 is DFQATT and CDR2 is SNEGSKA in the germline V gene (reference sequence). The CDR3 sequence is CSARGGRGFTDTQYF. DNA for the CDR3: TGCAGTGCTAGAGGCGGTAGGGGGTTCACAGATACGCAGTATTTT.

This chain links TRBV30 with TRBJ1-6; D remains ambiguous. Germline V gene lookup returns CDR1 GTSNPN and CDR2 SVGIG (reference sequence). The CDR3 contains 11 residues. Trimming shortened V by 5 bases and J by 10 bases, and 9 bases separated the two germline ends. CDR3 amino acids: CAWGGESPLHF. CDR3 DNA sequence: TGTGCCTGGGGTGGGGAATCACCCCTCCACTTT.

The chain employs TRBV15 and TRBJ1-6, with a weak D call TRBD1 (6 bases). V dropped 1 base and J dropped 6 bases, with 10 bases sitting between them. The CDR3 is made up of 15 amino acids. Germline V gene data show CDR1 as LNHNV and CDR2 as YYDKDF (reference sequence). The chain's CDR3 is CATSRGSGVNSPLHF. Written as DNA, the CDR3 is TGTGCCACCAGCAGAGGGTCAGGGGTTAATTCACCCCTCCACTTT.

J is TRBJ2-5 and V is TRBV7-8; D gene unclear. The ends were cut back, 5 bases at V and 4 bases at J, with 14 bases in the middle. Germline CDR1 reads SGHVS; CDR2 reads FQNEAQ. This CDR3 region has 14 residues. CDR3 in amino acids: CASSDKRVRETQYF. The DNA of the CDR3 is TGTGCCAGCAGCGATAAAAGGGTCCGAGAGACCCAGTACTTC. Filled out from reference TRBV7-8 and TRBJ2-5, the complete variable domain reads GAGVSQSPRYKVAKRGQDVALRCDPISGHVSLFWYQQALGQGPEFLTYFQNEAQLDKSGLPSDRFFAERPEGSVSTLKIQRTQQEDSAVYLCASSDKRVRETQYFGPGTRLLVL.

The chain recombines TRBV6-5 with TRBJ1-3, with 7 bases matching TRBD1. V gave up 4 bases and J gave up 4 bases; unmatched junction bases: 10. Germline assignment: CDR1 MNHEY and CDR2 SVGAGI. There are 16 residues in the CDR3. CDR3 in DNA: TGTGCCAGCAGTTCCAGGACAGGCGCTTTAGGAAACACCATATATTTT. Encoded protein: CASSSRTGALGNTIYF.

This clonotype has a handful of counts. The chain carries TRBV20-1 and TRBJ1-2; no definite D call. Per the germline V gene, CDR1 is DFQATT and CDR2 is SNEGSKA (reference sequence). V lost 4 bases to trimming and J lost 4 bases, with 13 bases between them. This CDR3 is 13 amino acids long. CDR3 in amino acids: CSATDGVGYGYTF. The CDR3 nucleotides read TGCAGTGCTACCGATGGGGTCGGCTATGGCTACACCTTC.

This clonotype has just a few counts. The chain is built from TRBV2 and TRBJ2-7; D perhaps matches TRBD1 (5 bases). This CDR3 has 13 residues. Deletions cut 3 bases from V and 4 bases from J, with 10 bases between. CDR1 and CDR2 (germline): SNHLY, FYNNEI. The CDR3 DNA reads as TGTGCCAGCAGTGATGTGGGGCATTACGAGCAGTACTTC. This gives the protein CASSDVGHYEQYF.

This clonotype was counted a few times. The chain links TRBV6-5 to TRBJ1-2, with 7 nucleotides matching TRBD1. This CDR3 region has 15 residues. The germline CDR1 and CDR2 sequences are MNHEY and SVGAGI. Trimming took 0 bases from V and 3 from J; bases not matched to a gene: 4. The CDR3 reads CASSYSRQGHYGYTF. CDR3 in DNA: TGTGCCAGCAGTTACTCACGACAGGGCCACTATGGCTACACCTTC.

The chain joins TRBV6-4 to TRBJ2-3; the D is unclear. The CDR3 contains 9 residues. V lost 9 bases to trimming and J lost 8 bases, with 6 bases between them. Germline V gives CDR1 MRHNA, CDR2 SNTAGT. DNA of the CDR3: TGTGCCAGGCGTGGTACGCAGTATTTT. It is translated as CARRGTQYF.

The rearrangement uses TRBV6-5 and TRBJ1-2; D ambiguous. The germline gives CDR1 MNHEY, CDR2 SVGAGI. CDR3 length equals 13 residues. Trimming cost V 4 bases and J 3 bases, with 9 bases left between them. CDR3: CASSSTYDYGYTF. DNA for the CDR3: TGTGCCAGCAGTTCTACCTACGACTATGGCTACACCTTC.

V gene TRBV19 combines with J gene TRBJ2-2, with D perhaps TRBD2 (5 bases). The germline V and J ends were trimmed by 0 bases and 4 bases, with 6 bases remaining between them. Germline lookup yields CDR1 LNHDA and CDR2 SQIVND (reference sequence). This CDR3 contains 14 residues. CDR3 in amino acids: CASSIDRGTGELFF. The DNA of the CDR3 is TGTGCCAGTAGTATAGATCGGGGCACCGGGGAGCTGTTTTTT.

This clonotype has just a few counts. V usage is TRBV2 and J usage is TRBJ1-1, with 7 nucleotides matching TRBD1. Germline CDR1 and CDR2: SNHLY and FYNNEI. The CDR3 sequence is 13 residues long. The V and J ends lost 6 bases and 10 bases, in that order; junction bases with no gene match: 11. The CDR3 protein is CASRQGESGGAFF. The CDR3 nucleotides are TGTGCCAGCAGGCAGGGGGAGTCGGGTGGAGCTTTCTTT.

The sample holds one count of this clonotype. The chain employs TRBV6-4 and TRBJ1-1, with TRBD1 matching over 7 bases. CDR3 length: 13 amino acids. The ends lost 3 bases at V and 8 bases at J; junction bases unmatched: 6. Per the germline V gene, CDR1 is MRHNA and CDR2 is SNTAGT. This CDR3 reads CASSDRQGDEAFF. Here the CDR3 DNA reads TGTGCCAGCAGTGATCGACAGGGCGACGAAGCTTTCTTT.

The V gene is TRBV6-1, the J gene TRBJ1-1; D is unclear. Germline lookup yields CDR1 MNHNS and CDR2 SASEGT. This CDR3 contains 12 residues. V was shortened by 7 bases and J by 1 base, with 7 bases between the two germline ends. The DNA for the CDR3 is TGTGCCAGCATGCGGGGGAACACTGAAGCTTTCTTT. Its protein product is CASMRGNTEAFF.

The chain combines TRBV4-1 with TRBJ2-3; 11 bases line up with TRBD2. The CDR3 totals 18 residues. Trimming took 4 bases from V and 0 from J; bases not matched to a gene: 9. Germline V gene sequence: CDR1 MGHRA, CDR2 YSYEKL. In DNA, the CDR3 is TGCGCCAGCAGCCGGGGGGGACTAGCGGTCTCTAGCACAGATACGCAGTATTTT. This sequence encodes CASSRGGLAVSSTDTQYF.